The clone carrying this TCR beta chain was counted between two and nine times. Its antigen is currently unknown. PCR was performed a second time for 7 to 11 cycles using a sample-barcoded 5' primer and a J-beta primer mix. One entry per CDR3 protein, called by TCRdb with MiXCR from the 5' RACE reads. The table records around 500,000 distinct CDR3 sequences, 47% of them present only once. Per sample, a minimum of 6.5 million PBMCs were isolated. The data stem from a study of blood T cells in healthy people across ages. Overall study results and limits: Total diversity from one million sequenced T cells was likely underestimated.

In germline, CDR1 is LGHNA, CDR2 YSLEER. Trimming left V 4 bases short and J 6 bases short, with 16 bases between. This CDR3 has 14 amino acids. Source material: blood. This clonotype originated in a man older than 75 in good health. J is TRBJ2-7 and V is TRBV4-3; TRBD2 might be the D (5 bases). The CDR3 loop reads CASSPRWELGEQYF. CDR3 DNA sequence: TGCGCCAGCAGCCCGAGGTGGGAGTTGGGCGAGCAGTACTTC.